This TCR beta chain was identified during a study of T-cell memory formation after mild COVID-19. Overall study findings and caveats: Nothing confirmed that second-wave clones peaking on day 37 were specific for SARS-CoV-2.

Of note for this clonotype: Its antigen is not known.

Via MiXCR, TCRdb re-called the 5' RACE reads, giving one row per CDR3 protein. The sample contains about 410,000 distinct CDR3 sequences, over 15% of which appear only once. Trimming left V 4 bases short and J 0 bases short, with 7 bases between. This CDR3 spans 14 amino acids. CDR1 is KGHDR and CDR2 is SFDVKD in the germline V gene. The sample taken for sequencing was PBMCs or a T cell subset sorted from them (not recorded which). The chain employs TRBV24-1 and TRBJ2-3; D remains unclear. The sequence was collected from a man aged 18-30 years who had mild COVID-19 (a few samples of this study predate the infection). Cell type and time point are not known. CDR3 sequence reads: CATSDAGSTDTQYF. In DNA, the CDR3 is TGTGCCACCAGTGACGCCGGGAGCACAGATACGCAGTATTTT.